This section outlines one T cell receptor beta chain sequence together with its context. The antigen remains undetermined. ViraFEST expansion of antigen-specific CD4+ T cells with viral peptide pools preceded sequencing. Around day 10 of culture, CD4+ T cells were separated out. The person acquired a PCR-confirmed SARS-CoV-2 infection between March and December 2020. Supplemented with about 10 IU/ml IL-2 and 10 ug/ml peptides, some 2 million PBMC per well were kept in culture. On day 3 and again on day 7, half the medium was replaced with IL-2 medium. Trimming removed 4 bases from V and 0 bases from J; junction bases left unmatched: 12. Germline CDR1 and CDR2: SEHNR and FQNEAQ (reference sequence). The CDR3 is 19 residues long. The sample is drawn from a study of vaccination effects on CD4 cells after COVID-19. Whole-study findings and limits: In the late period after vaccination, infection- and vaccine-induced clones contracted markedly.

TCRdb's copy holds only in-frame clones and misses some; the assay was immunoSEQ multiplex PCR. This sample has approximately 24,000 clones, with approximately 79% found just once. The material was CD4+ T cells from PBMCs cultured with SARS-CoV-2 spike peptides, obtained before COVID-19 vaccination. The V and J genes are TRBV7-9 and TRBJ2-6; 7 bases align to TRBD2. The receptor was isolated from a human donor who had a prior SARS-CoV-2 infection. CDR3 coding DNA: TGTGCCAGCAGCTCAAAAGCGGGGTCAGTGCTCTCTGGGGCCAACGTCCTGACTTTC. Protein: CASSSKAGSVLSGANVLTF.